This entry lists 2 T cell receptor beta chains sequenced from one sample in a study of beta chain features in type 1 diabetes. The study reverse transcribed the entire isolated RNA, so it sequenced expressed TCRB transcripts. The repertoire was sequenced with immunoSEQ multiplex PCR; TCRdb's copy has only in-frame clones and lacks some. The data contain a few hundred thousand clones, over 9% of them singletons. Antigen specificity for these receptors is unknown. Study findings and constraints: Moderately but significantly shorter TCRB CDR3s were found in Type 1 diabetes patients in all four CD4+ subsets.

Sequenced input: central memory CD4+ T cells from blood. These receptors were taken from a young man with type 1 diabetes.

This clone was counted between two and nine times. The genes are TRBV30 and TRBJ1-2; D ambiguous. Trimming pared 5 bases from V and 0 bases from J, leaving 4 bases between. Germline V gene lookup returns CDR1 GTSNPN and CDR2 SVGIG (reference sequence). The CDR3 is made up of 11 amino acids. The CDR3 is CAWAPNYGYTF. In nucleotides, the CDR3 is TGTGCCTGGGCTCCTAACTATGGCTACACCTTC.

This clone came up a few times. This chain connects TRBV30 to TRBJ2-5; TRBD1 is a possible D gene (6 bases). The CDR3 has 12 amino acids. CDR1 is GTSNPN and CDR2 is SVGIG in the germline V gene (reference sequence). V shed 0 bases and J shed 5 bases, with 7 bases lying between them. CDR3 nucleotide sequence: TGTGCCTGGAGTGTAAGGGGGGAGACCCAGTACTTC. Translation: CAWSVRGETQYF.